Following are 8 T cell receptor beta chains from one sample sequenced in a study of low-dose radiotherapy and immunotherapy resistance in tumors. Primers used for first-strand cDNA, a TRAV- and TRBV-specific set, covered both alpha and beta chains. Over approximately 20 PCR cycles, TCRs were amplified from a constant-region primer and V-primer adapter. TCRdb itself ran the reads through MiXCR, one entry per CDR3 protein. The data contain under 70,000 distinct CDR3 sequences, roughly 24% of them singletons. Time point of the sample: before trial treatment. The sample in question was PBMCs, obtained before treatment. Receptor source: a male donor with prostate cancer.

This clonotype occurred a few times. The V gene is TRBV5-1, the J gene TRBJ2-5; D may be TRBD1 (6 bases). Germline loops: CDR1 SGHRS, CDR2 YFSETQ. Deletions cut 1 base from V and 5 bases from J, with 12 bases between. CDR3 size: 14 residues. CDR3 amino acids: CASSLMGAAETQYF. In DNA, the CDR3 is TGCGCCAGCAGCTTGATGGGGGCAGCTGAGACCCAGTACTTC.

The sample holds many counts of this clonotype. This chain connects TRBV28 to TRBJ1-1; D gene unclear. This CDR3 region has 14 residues. CDR1 and CDR2 from the germline V gene are MDHEN and SYDVKM. Trimming took off 3 bases at V and 5 bases at J, with 13 bases between the two ends. CDR3 in DNA: TGTGCCAGCAGTTTGAGGCCGGTCCCTACTGAAGCTTTCTTT. Encoded protein: CASSLRPVPTEAFF.

This clonotype has a count of ten or more. V gene TRBV4-2 combines with J gene TRBJ2-3; D possibly matches TRBD1 or TRBD2 (6 bases each). Trimming pared 6 bases from V and 2 bases from J, leaving 18 bases between. The CDR3 has 16 amino acids. The germline gives CDR1 LGHNA, CDR2 YNFKEQ. As DNA, the CDR3 is TGTGCCAGCAGAAAGCAGCCGGGGGCTAACACAGATACGCAGTATTTT. Amino acid sequence: CASRKQPGANTDTQYF.

Points on this clonotype: A single base is all that separates this from a far larger clone, so a read error is likely. The rearrangement uses TRBV7-9 and TRBJ1-2; D might be TRBD1 (5 bases). Germline CDR1 SEHNR, CDR2 FQNEAQ (reference sequence). The CDR3 consists of 14 residues. V was clipped by 5 bases and J by 5 bases, with 15 bases between them. CDR3 DNA: TGTGCCAGCAGCCTCAGGACAATCTCATATGGCTACACCTTC. Protein product: CASSLRTISYGYTF.

CDR3: CASSGVNYNEQFF. CDR3 DNA: TGCGCCAGCAGCGGCGTCAATTACAATGAGCAGTTCTTC. The chain joins TRBV5-1 to TRBJ2-1; D is ambiguous. Germline CDR1 and CDR2: SGHRS and YFSETQ. This CDR3 region has 13 residues. V was clipped by 4 bases and J by 4 bases, with 9 bases between them.

This clonotype was picked up many times. The chain combines TRBV30 with TRBJ2-1; no reliable D call. V dropped 2 bases and J dropped 7 bases, with 9 bases sitting between them. This CDR3 spans 12 amino acids. Germline V gives CDR1 GTSNPN, CDR2 SVGIG (reference sequence). CDR3 sequence reads: CAWSQSENEQFF. CDR3 DNA: TGTGCCTGGAGTCAATCTGAAAATGAGCAGTTCTTC. Drawing the rest from reference TRBV30 and TRBJ2-1, the complete variable domain is SQTIHQWPATLVQPVGSPLSLECTVEGTSNPNLYWYRQAAGRGLQLLFYSVGIGQISSEVPQNLSASRPQDRQFILSSKKLLLSDSGFYLCAWSQSENEQFFGPGTRLTVL.

This clonotype was counted at least ten times. The chain is built from TRBV20-1 and TRBJ2-1, with 7 bases that match TRBD2. Trimming cost V 4 bases and J 1 base; bases outside gene matches: 28. CDR1 DFQATT and CDR2 SNEGSKA come from the germline V gene (reference sequence). This CDR3 spans 22 amino acids. The CDR3 region has the DNA TGCAGTGCTACACCCCAGGGATGGGGCCTAATAGGCGGGAGTACATCCTACAATGAGCAGTTCTTC. This sequence encodes CSATPQGWGLIGGSTSYNEQFF.

This clonotype was picked up many times. This chain connects TRBV28 to TRBJ2-5; possibly TRBD2 for D (6 bases). V was cut by 5 bases and J by 1 base, with 14 bases left in between. The CDR3 totals 15 residues. The V gene's germline CDR1 is MDHEN and CDR2 SYDVKM. CDR3 DNA: TGTGCCAGCAGTCCCGGCGCGGGGCTCCAAGAGACCCAGTACTTC. Encoded protein: CASSPGAGLQETQYF.